This T cell receptor (beta chain) originates from a study of T cell responses to AZD1222 COVID-19 vaccine. In the study overall: Second doses at about 4 or about 12 weeks were pooled. Regarding the study as a whole: The repertoires were collected only after the peak T cell response. In a largely white British group with more females than males, clonal diversity was possibly underestimated.

Germline trimming cut 6 bases from V and 3 bases from J; bases unmatched to any gene: 8. The V gene's germline CDR1 is ENHRY and CDR2 SYGVKD. This CDR3 has 14 residues. The method was immunoSEQ multiplex PCR; TCRdb's version includes in-frame clones alone and lacks a portion of them. The sample gives roughly 120,000 clones, about nine tenths of which show up once; roughly 5% is in the top ten. This clone was seen more than once but under ten times. Its antigen is undetermined. V and J are TRBV10-3 and TRBJ2-7; 7 bases align to TRBD1. This receptor was identified in an adult in good health. The input for sequencing was peripheral blood, taken on day 0 of AZD1222 vaccination. CDR3 in DNA: TGTGCCATCAGAGGGACAGAAAAAAACTACGAGCAGTACTTC. It is translated as CAIRGTEKNYEQYF.